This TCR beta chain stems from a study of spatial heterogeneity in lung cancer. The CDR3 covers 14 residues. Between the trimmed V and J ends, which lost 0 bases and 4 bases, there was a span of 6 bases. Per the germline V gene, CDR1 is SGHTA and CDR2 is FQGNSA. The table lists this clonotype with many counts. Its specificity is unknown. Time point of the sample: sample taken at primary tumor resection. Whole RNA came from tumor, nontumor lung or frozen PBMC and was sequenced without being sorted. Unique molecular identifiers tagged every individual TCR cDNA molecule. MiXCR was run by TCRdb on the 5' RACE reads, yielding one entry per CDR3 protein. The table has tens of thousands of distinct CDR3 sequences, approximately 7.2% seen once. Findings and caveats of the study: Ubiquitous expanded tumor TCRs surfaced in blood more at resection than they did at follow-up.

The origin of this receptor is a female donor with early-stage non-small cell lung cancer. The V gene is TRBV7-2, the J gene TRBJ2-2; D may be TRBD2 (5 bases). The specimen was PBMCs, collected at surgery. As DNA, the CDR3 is TGTGCCAGCAGCTTAGCGGGAGTCACCGGGGAGCTGTTTTTT. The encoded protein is CASSLAGVTGELFF.